This T cell receptor (beta chain) was documented in a study of human CD8 memory T cell subsets. Overall study results and limits: Chao1 estimates suggested stem-like memory T cells exceeded precursor exhausted T cells in diversity.

Generation of TCR beta libraries used UMI-labeled 5' RACE. TCRdb reprocessed the 5' RACE reads and reports one entry per CDR3 protein, with no DNA. This listing includes some 11,000 distinct CDR3 sequences. Remarks on this clonotype: What it binds is unknown.

What was sequenced was CD8+ T cells from PBMCs. The receptor comes from a human donor in good health.

CDR3 region: CASGSWTDGETQYF. The chain employs TRBV12-5 and TRBJ2-5. The CDR3 has 14 residues. Germline lookup yields CDR1 LGHNT and CDR2 FRNRAP.